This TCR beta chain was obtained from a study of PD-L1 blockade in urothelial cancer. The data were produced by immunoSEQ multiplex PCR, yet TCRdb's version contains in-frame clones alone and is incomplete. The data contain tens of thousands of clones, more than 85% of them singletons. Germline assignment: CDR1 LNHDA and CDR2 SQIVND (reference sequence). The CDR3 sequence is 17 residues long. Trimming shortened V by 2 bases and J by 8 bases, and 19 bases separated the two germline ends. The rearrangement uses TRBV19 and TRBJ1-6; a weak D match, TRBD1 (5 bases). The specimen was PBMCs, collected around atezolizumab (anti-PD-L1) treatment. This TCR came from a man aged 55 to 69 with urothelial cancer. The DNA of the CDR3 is TGTGCCAGTAGTATAACTTTGCCGAGCAGGGTGGATTCACCCCTCCACTTT. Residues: CASSITLPSRVDSPLHF.